Following are 16 T cell receptor beta chains from one sample sequenced in a study of technical replicates of blood from a few donors. Assay: immunoSEQ multiplex PCR; the TCRdb copy retains only in-frame clones and omits some. The sample lists 67,000 or so clones, over 95% occurring once. Sequenced input: T cells isolated from PBMCs. The receptor set was obtained from a human donor in good health.

This rearrangement joins TRBV7-9 to TRBJ1-2, with a weak D call TRBD1 (5 bases). V was cut by 5 bases and J by 11 bases, with 12 bases left in between. Germline lookup yields CDR1 SEHNR and CDR2 FQNEAQ (reference sequence). The CDR3 is 11 amino acids. The CDR3 here is CASSLQGGYTF. CDR3 in DNA: TGTGCCAGCAGCCTCCAGGGTGGTTACACCTTC.

This clone has only one observation. The chain is built from TRBV27 and TRBJ2-1, with 8 bases matching TRBD2. CDR1 is MNHEY, CDR2 SMNVEV, per germline (reference sequence). The CDR3 is 17 amino acids. V was pared by 6 bases and J by 1 base, with 11 bases of the junction left unmatched. The DNA for the CDR3 is TGTGCCAGCAGGCCACGACATACTAGCGGATCCTACAATGAGCAGTTCTTC. Translation: CASRPRHTSGSYNEQFF.

V and J are TRBV11-2 and TRBJ2-5; TRBD1 matches 8 bases. With 5 bases clipped from V and 5 bases from J, the junction kept 19 bases outside the gene matches. Looked up from germline, CDR1 is SGHAT and CDR2 is FQNNGV. The CDR3 consists of 18 residues. The DNA for the CDR3 is TGTGCCAGCAGCCTCGATTCTTTTATGGACAGGGTTAGGGAGACCCAGTACTTC. This gives the protein CASSLDSFMDRVRETQYF.

The chain is built from TRBV29-1 and TRBJ2-5; no definite D call. V shed 3 bases and J shed 1 base, with 9 bases lying between them. This CDR3 spans 13 amino acids. Germline V gives CDR1 SQVTM, CDR2 ANQGSEA. CDR3 protein: CSVDPGVQETQYF. The CDR3 region has the DNA TGCAGCGTTGATCCCGGAGTCCAAGAGACCCAGTACTTC.

The J gene is TRBJ1-1, the V gene TRBV29-1, with 11 bases identical to TRBD1. CDR3 length: 14 residues. Germline CDR1 is SQVTM and CDR2 is ANQGSEA. The J segment lost 10 bases and the V segment lost 4 bases, leaving 11 bases of the junction unmatched. The CDR3 loop reads CSVVVGQGAVGAFF. CDR3 coding DNA: TGCAGCGTTGTCGTCGGACAGGGGGCAGTGGGAGCTTTCTTT.

The V and J genes are TRBV4-1 and TRBJ2-2, with D perhaps TRBD1 (6 bases). The CDR3 loop spans 15 amino acids. V was cut by 3 bases and J by 1 base, with 9 bases left in between. Per germline, CDR1 MGHRA and CDR2 YSYEKL. CDR3 bases: TGCGCCAGCAGCCACAGGGGCAAGAACACCGGGGAGCTGTTTTTT. It yields the protein CASSHRGKNTGELFF.

The J gene is TRBJ2-7, the V gene TRBV9; 8 bases map to TRBD2. The germline gives CDR1 SGDLS, CDR2 YYNGEE. V lost 3 bases to trimming and J lost 6 bases; unmatched junction nucleotides: 14. CDR3 length: 16 amino acids. DNA for the CDR3: TGTGCCAGCAGCGCCGACGGGCTCGGCGGGGGGCTCGAGCAGTACTTC. Protein: CASSADGLGGGLEQYF. Full variable domain (outside the CDR3, taken from reference TRBV9 and TRBJ2-7): DSGVTQTPKHLITATGQRVTLRCSPRSGDLSVYWYQQSLDQGLQFLIQYYNGEERAKGNILERFSAQQFPDLHSELNLSSLELGDSALYFCASSADGLGGGLEQYFGPGTRLTVT.

Written as DNA, the CDR3 is TGTGCCAGCAGCGCGGGACAGGGACTCTACAATGAGCAGTTCTTC. Its translation is CASSAGQGLYNEQFF. The chain has TRBV5-4 and TRBJ2-1; TRBD1 aligns across 9 bases. The V and J ends lost 4 bases and 3 bases, in that order; junction bases with no gene match: 5. There are 15 residues in the CDR3. Germline CDR1 is SGHNT and CDR2 is YYREEE (reference sequence).

The chain links TRBV5-6 to TRBJ2-7; TRBD1 matches 9 bases. After removal of 6 bases from V and 4 bases from J, the junction contained 11 bases not matched to a gene. CDR1 is SGHDT, CDR2 YYEEEE, per germline. CDR3 length: 15 amino acids. In DNA, the CDR3 is TGTGCCAGCATCTCTACGGGGACAGGGCTTTACGAGCAGTACTTC. This sequence encodes CASISTGTGLYEQYF. Variable domain in full (rest from reference TRBV5-6 and TRBJ2-7): DAGVTQSPTHLIKTRGQQVTLRCSPKSGHDTVSWYQQALGQGPQFIFQYYEEEERQRGNFPDRFSGHQFPNYSSELNVNALLLGDSALYLCASISTGTGLYEQYFGPGTRLTVT.

This sequence joins TRBV10-3 and TRBJ2-3; D is undetermined. CDR3 length: 13 residues. V was pared by 3 bases and J by 2 bases, with 6 bases between. CDR1 is ENHRY, CDR2 SYGVKD, per germline. The CDR3 DNA reads as TGTGCCATCAGTGAAGAGCTCACAGATACGCAGTATTTT. Translation: CAISEELTDTQYF.

The V gene is TRBV5-1, the J gene TRBJ2-3; the match to TRBD2 covers 11 bases. Germline values: CDR1 SGHRS, CDR2 YFSETQ. This CDR3 contains 16 residues. V was clipped by 4 bases and J by 0 bases; unmatched bases: 4. Here the CDR3 DNA reads TGCGCCAGCAGCCTGAGACTAGCGGGGAGCACAGATACGCAGTATTTT. Translated: CASSLRLAGSTDTQYF.

This clone was seen once. This chain uses TRBV30 with TRBJ1-5, with D maybe TRBD1 (6 bases). The germline CDR1 and CDR2 sequences are GTSNPN and SVGIG (reference sequence). The CDR3 spans 13 residues. The germline V and J ends were trimmed by 3 bases and 4 bases, with 10 bases remaining between them. The CDR3 sequence is CAWRGQGNQPQHF. Written as DNA, the CDR3 is TGTGCCTGGAGGGGGCAGGGGAATCAGCCCCAGCATTTT.

The chain employs TRBV6-1 and TRBJ1-5; perhaps TRBD1 as D (6 bases). There are 14 residues in the CDR3. The ends were cut back, 4 bases at V and 6 bases at J, with 13 bases in the middle. Germline CDR1 and CDR2: MNHNS and SASEGT. The CDR3 sequence is CASSVTGMGQPQHF. CDR3 in DNA: TGTGCCAGCAGTGTAACAGGGATGGGTCAGCCCCAGCATTTT.

This chain connects TRBV6-5 to TRBJ2-1; 10 nucleotides agree with TRBD1. Germline trimming cut 6 bases from V and 7 bases from J; bases unmatched to any gene: 6. Germline CDR1 and CDR2: MNHEY and SVGAGI. CDR3 size: 14 residues. The CDR3 region is CASRRQGAKNEQFF. DNA of the CDR3: TGTGCCAGCAGGCGACAGGGGGCGAAGAATGAGCAGTTCTTC.

CDR3 DNA: TGTGCCATCAGGAGCCGGGACAACTACGAGCAGTACTTC. This translates into CAIRSRDNYEQYF. This rearrangement joins TRBV10-3 to TRBJ2-7, with D tentatively TRBD1 (6 bases). V was pared by 6 bases and J by 3 bases, with 12 bases between. CDR3 size: 13 residues. The germline CDR1 and CDR2 sequences are ENHRY and SYGVKD.

As concerns this clone: One end of the junction fails to match germline, which may point to a read error. This chain joins TRBV6-4 and TRBJ2-1; no reliable D call. This CDR3 is built from 14 residues. Per germline, CDR1 MRHNA and CDR2 SNTAGT. The DNA of the CDR3 is TGTGCCAGCAGTGACTTGGCCTCCCACAATGAGCAGTTCTTC. It encodes CASSDLASHNEQFF.